These 12 T cell receptor beta chains were all obtained from the same sample, sequenced in a study of CD8 T cells in ankylosing spondylitis. One entry per CDR3 protein results from TCRdb running MiXCR on the 5' RACE reads. The sample comprises around 300,000 distinct CDR3 sequences, 14% to 15% of which are singletons, and roughly 1.1% rests with the top ten. The sequenced sample was blood, either unsorted or a sorted T cell fraction (not recorded which). The source of these receptors is a male donor with ankylosing spondylitis or in good health (not recorded which).

V usage is TRBV15 and J usage is TRBJ1-2, with 11 nucleotides matching TRBD1. The CDR3 runs 15 residues. Germline lookup yields CDR1 LNHNV and CDR2 YYDKDF (reference sequence). Trimming took 5 bases from V and 4 from J; bases not matched to a gene: 6. The CDR3 nucleotides read TGTGCCACCAGCGCCCCGGGACAGGGGGTCTATGGCTACACCTTC. Its translation is CATSAPGQGVYGYTF.

The V and J genes are TRBV6-5 and TRBJ2-5; no clear D. Trimming shortened V by 0 bases and J by 2 bases, and 7 bases separated the two germline ends. The CDR3 totals 14 residues. Germline assignment: CDR1 MNHEY and CDR2 SVGAGI. The CDR3: CASSYSYRQETQYF. In nucleotides, the CDR3 is TGTGCCAGCAGTTACTCGTACAGACAAGAGACCCAGTACTTC.

There are a few counts of this clonotype. The chain is built from TRBV12-3 or TRBV12-4 and TRBJ2-1; 13 bases align to TRBD2. Trimming took 2 bases from V and 3 from J; bases not matched to a gene: 13. The CDR3 is 20 amino acids. The CDR3 reads CASSLIPGLAGEQGYNEQFF. Here the CDR3 DNA reads TGTGCCAGCAGTTTAATCCCTGGACTAGCGGGAGAACAGGGCTACAATGAGCAGTTCTTC.

This clonotype was observed many times. The rearrangement joins TRBV3-1 to TRBJ2-1; D gene unclear. V dropped 8 bases and J dropped 7 bases, with 9 bases sitting between them. Germline V lookup: CDR1 LGHDT, CDR2 YNNKEL (reference sequence). The CDR3 loop spans 11 amino acids. The CDR3 region has the DNA TGTGCCAGCTCACCTGGAAATGAGCAGTTCTTC. This gives the protein CASSPGNEQFF.

This clonotype has only a few counts. The V call is TRBV11-2, the J call TRBJ2-1; D possibly corresponds to TRBD1 (7 bases). Per germline, CDR1 SGHAT and CDR2 FQNNGV. With 5 bases removed from V and 8 bases from J, the gap between germline ends came to 16 bases. This CDR3 region has 14 residues. CDR3 nucleotide sequence: TGTGCCAGCAGCCTGGACAGGTTAGCGGATGAGCAGTTCTTC. It is translated as CASSLDRLADEQFF.

The genes are TRBV18 and TRBJ2-6, with TRBD2 identical over 10 bases. The CDR3 totals 17 residues. After removal of 2 bases from V and 0 bases from J, the junction contained 1 base not matched to a gene. CDR1 is KGHSH and CDR2 is LQKENI in the germline V gene. The CDR3 sequence: CASSPSGGASGANVLTF. DNA of the CDR3: TGTGCCAGCTCACCAAGCGGGGGGGCCTCTGGGGCCAACGTCCTGACTTTC.

The J gene is TRBJ2-1, the V gene TRBV10-3; TRBD2 aligns across 15 bases. CDR1 is ENHRY and CDR2 is SYGVKD in the germline V gene. The CDR3 covers 17 residues. V trimming: 1 base; J trimming: 9 bases; junction bases outside the gene matches: 7. The CDR3 nucleotides are TGTGCCATCAGTGAGTGGGGGACTAGCGGGAGGTTCAGTGAGCAGTTCTTC. It is translated as CAISEWGTSGRFSEQFF.

The chain links TRBV20-1 to TRBJ2-1; the match to TRBD2 covers 10 bases. This CDR3 spans 16 amino acids. The germline V gene has CDR1 DFQATT and CDR2 SNEGSKA (reference sequence). V lost 4 bases to trimming and J lost 3 bases; unmatched junction nucleotides: 9. The CDR3 protein is CSAIPPLAGDYNEQFF. CDR3 sequence (DNA): TGCAGTGCTATCCCTCCGCTAGCGGGGGACTACAATGAGCAGTTCTTC.

This chain uses TRBV11-2 with TRBJ2-7; 7 nucleotides line up with TRBD1. V was clipped by 1 base and J by 5 bases; unmatched bases: 2. The CDR3 covers 13 residues. Germline V lookup: CDR1 SGHAT, CDR2 FQNNGV. The CDR3 sequence is CASSLGGGNEQYF. CDR3 bases: TGTGCCAGCAGCTTAGGAGGGGGCAACGAGCAGTACTTC.

The CDR3: CASSLFRTGTDTGELFF. In nucleotides, the CDR3 is TGTGCCAGCTCACTTTTCCGGACGGGGACTGACACCGGGGAGCTGTTTTTT. The J gene is TRBJ2-2, the V gene TRBV18; tentative D call: TRBD2 (6 bases). This CDR3 has 17 residues. V dropped 4 bases and J dropped 3 bases, with 18 bases sitting between them. In germline, CDR1 is KGHSH, CDR2 LQKENI.

There are a few counts of this clonotype. The chain has TRBV6-1 and TRBJ2-5; D call uncertain. V was pared by 8 bases and J by 2 bases, with 15 bases between. Germline V gives CDR1 MNHNS, CDR2 SASEGT. The CDR3 has 14 residues. In nucleotides, the CDR3 is TGTGCCAGCGGGGTCGGCATTCCACAAGAGACCCAGTACTTC. Protein sequence: CASGVGIPQETQYF.

This clonotype has ten or more counts. The chain links TRBV15 to TRBJ1-5; TRBD1 matches at 8 bases. The germline V gene has CDR1 LNHNV and CDR2 YYDKDF (reference sequence). V lost 4 bases, J lost 6 bases, and 5 bases stayed unmatched. The CDR3 consists of 14 residues. This CDR3 reads CATSKLQGAQPQHF. The CDR3 DNA follows: TGTGCCACCAGCAAGTTGCAGGGGGCTCAGCCCCAGCATTTT.